This TCR beta chain was observed in a study of shared clonotypes between healthy human individuals. Deep was the level at which the assay was run. Assay used: immunoSEQ multiplex PCR; TCRdb lists only in-frame clones, some missing. The sample gives roughly 2,000,000 clones, 90% to 95% of which show up once; roughly 1.7% is in the top ten. CDR1 and CDR2 from the germline V gene are LGHNA and YSLEER. V was shortened by 2 bases and J by 7 bases, with 15 bases between the two germline ends. This CDR3 has 15 amino acids. Positively selected for CCR7, the CD45RO-negative cells used as naive CD8 cells excluded terminally differentiated effector memory CD45RA+ cells.

The sequenced sample consisted of naive CD8+ T cells from PBMCs. The receptor's source is a man between 18 and 29 years old in good health. Some clones in this sample may be carry-over from other donors' samples. V and J are TRBV4-3 and TRBJ2-1, with D perhaps matching TRBD1 (5 bases). CDR3 loop: CASSQPGAARNEQFF. CDR3 bases: TGCGCCAGCAGCCAACCTGGGGCCGCCCGTAATGAGCAGTTCTTC.